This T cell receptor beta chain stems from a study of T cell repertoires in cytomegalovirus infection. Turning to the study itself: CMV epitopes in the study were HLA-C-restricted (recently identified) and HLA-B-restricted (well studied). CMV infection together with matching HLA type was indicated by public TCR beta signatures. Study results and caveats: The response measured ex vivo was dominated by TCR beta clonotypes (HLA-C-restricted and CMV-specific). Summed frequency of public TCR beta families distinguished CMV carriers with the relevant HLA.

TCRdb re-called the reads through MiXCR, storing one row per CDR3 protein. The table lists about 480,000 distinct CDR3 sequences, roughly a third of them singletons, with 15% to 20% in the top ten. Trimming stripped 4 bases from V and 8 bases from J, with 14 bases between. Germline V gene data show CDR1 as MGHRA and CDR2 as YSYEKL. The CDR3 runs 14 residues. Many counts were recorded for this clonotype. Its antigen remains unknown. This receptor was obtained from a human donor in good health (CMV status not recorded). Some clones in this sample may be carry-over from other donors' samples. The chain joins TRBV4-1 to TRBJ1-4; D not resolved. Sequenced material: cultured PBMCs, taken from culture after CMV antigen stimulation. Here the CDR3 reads CASSLGPLGEKLFF. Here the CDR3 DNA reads TGCGCCAGCAGCCTCGGTCCTCTGGGGGAAAAACTGTTTTTT.